This TCR beta chain came from a study of blood T cell repertoires in COVID-19. Across the whole study: The origin of the acute and convalescent COVID-19 samples was the United States, Italy and Spain.

After removal of 6 bases from V and 4 bases from J, the junction contained 6 bases not matched to a gene. This CDR3 is 14 amino acids long. Germline assignment: CDR1 MDHEN and CDR2 SYDVKM. Study processing details: Counts of nucleated cells, estimated from reference gene primer amplification, were obtained. Repertoires were generated with immunoSEQ multiplex PCR, while TCRdb's copy carries only in-frame clones and drops some. V and J calls and clone size are as listed in that table; D and trimming were resolved from the DNA. The sample lists almost 400,000 clones; approximately 89% were seen once. The material sequenced was PBMCs or T cells enriched from blood (not recorded which). This clonotype was obtained from a woman in her twenties or thirties who had recovered from COVID-19. The chain uses TRBV28 and TRBJ1-2; 9 bases agree with TRBD1. The CDR3 sequence: CASSTLGQGYGYTF. In nucleotides, the CDR3 is TGTGCCAGCAGCACATTGGGACAGGGCTATGGCTACACCTTC.